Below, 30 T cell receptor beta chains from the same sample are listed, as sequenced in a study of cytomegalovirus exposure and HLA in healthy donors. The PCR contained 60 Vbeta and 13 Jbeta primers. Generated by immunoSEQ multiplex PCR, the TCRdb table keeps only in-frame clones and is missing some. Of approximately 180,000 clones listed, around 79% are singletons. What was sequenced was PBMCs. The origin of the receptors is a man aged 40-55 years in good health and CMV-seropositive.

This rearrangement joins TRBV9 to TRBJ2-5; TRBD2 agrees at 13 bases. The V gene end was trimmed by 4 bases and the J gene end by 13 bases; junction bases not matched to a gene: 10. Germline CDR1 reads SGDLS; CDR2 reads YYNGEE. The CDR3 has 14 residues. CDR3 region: CASSPRLAGGSRYF. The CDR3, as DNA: TGTGCCAGCAGCCCACGACTAGCGGGAGGATCTCGGTACTTC.

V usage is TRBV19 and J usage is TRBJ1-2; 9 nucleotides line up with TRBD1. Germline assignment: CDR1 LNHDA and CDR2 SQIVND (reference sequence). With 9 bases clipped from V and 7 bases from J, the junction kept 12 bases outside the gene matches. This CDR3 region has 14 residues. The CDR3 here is CASNYRDRARGYTF. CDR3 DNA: TGTGCCAGCAACTACCGGGACAGGGCCCGTGGCTACACCTTC.

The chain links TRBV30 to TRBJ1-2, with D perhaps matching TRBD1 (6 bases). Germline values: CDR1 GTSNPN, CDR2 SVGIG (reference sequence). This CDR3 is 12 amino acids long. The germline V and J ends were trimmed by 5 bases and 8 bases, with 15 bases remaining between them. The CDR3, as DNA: TGTGCCTGGGAGATACAGGGTAGCGGCTACACCTTC. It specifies CAWEIQGSGYTF.

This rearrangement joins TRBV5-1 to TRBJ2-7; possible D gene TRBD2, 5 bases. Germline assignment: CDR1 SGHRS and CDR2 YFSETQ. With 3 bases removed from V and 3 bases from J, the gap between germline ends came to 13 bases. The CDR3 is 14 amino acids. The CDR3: CASSSTTKDYEQYF. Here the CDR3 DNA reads TGCGCCAGCAGCTCCACGACTAAAGACTACGAGCAGTACTTC.

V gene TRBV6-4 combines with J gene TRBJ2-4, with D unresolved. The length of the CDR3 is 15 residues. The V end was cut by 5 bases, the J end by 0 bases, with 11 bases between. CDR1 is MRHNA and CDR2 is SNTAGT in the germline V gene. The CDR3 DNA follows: TGTGCCAGCAGTCGTCCAGGAAAAGCCAAAAACATTCAGTACTTC. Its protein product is CASSRPGKAKNIQYF.

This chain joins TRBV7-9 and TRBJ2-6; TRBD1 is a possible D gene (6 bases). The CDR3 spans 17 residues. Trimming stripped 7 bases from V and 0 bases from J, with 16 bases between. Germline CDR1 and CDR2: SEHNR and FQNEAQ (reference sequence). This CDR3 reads CASTQDSYYSGANVLTF. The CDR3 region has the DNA TGTGCCAGCACCCAGGACAGCTACTACTCTGGGGCCAACGTCCTGACTTTC.

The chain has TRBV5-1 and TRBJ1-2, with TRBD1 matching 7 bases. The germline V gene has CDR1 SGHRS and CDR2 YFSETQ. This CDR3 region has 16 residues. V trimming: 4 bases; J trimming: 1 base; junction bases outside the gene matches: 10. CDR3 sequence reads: CASSKGQRPNNYGYTF. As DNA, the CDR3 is TGCGCCAGCAGCAAGGGACAGCGACCGAATAACTATGGCTACACCTTC.

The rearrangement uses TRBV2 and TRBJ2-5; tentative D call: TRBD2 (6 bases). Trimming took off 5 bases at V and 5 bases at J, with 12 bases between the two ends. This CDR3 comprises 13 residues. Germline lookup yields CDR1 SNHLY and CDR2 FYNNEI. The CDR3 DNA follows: TGTGCCAGCAGTTTCCCGGGAGATGAGACCCAGTACTTC. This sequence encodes CASSFPGDETQYF. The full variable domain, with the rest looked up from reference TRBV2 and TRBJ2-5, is EPEVTQTPSHQVTQMGQEVILRCVPISNHLYFYWYRQILGQKVEFLVSFYNNEISEKSEIFDDQFSVERPDGSNFTLKIRSTKLEDSAMYFCASSFPGDETQYFGPGTRLLVL.

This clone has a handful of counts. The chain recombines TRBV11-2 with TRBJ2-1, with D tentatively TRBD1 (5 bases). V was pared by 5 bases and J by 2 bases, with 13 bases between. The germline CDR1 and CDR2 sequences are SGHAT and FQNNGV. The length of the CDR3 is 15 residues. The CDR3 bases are TGTGCCAGCAGCCTTCAGGGTCGCGCCTACAATGAGCAGTTCTTC. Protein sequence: CASSLQGRAYNEQFF.

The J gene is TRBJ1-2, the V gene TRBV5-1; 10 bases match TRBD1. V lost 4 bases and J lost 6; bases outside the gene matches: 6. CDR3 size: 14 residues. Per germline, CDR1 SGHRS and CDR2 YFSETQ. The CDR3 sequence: CASSQRDRGDGYTF. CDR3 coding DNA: TGCGCCAGCAGCCAGCGGGACAGGGGAGATGGCTACACCTTC.

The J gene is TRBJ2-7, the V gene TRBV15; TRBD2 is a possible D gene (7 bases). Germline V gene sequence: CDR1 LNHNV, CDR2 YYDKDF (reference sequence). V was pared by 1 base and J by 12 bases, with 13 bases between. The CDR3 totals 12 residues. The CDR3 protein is CATSRAEGGRYF. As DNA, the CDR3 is TGTGCCACCAGCAGAGCGGAGGGGGGGAGGTACTTC. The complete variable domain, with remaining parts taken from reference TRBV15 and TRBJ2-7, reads DAMVIQNPRYQVTQFGKPVTLSCSQTLNHNVMYWYQQKSSQAPKLLFHYYDKDFNNEADTPDNFQSRRPNTSFCFLDIRSPGLGDTAMYLCATSRAEGGRYFGPGTRLTVT.

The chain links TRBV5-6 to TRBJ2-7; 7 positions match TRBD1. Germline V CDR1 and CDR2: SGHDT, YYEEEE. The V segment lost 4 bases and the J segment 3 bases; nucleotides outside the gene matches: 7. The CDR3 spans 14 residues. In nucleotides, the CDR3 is TGTGCCAGCAGCCAGACAGGGTCTTACTACGAGCAGTACTTC. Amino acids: CASSQTGSYYEQYF.

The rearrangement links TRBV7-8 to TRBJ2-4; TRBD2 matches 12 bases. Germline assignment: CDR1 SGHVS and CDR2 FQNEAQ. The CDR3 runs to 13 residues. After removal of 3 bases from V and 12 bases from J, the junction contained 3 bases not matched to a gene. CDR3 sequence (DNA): TGTGCCAGCAGCTTGGGACTAGCGGGCAGTCAGTACTTC. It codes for CASSLGLAGSQYF.

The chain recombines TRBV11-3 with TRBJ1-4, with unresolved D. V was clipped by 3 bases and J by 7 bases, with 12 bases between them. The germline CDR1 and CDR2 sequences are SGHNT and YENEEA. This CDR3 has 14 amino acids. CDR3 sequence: CASSLRAAGEKLFF. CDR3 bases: TGTGCCAGCAGCTTGAGGGCGGCCGGTGAAAAACTGTTTTTT.

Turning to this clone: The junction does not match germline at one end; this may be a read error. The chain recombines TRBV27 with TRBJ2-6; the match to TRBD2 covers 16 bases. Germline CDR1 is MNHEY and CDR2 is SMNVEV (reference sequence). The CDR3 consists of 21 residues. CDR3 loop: CASSHRAGTSGRARGANGLTF. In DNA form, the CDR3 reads TGTGCCAGCAGTCACAGGGCCGGGACTAGCGGGAGGGCCCGTGGGGCCAACGGCCTGACTTTC. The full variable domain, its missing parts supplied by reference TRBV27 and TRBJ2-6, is EAQVTQNPRYLITVTGKKLTVTCSQNMNHEYMSWYRQDPGLGLRQIYYSMNVEVTDKGDVPEGYKVSRKEKRNFPLILESPSPNQTSLYFCASSHRAGTSGRARGANGLTFGAGSRLTVL.

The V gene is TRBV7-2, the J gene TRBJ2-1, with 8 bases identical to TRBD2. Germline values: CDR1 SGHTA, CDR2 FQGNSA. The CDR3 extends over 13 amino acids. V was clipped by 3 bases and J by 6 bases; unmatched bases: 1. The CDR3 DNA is TGTGCCAGCAGCTTGACTAGCGTCAATGAGCAGTTCTTC. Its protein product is CASSLTSVNEQFF.

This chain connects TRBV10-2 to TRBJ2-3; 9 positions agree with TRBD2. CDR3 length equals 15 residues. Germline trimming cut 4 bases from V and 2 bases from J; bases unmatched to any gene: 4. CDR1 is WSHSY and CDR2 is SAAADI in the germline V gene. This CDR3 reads CASSVGGRATDTQYF. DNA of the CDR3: TGCGCCAGCAGTGTCGGCGGGAGGGCCACAGATACGCAGTATTTT.

The CDR3 loop is CASSSGNNNEQFF. The CDR3 DNA is TGTGCCAGCTCGTCGGGGAACAACAATGAGCAGTTCTTC. The chain couples TRBV18 to TRBJ2-1, with D possibly matching TRBD2 (5 bases). V gave up 6 bases and J gave up 5 bases, with 11 bases separating them. The CDR3 contains 13 residues. Germline-derived CDR1 and CDR2 are KGHSH and LQKENI.

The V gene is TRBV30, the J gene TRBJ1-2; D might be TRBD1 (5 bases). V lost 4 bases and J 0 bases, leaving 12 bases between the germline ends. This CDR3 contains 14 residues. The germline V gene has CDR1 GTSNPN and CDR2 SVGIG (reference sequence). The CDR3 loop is CAWTPGGTNYGYTF. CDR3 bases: TGTGCCTGGACCCCGGGGGGGACTAACTATGGCTACACCTTC. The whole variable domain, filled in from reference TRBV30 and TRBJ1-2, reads SQTIHQWPATLVQPVGSPLSLECTVEGTSNPNLYWYRQAAGRGLQLLFYSVGIGQISSEVPQNLSASRPQDRQFILSSKKLLLSDSGFYLCAWTPGGTNYGYTFGSGTRLTVV.

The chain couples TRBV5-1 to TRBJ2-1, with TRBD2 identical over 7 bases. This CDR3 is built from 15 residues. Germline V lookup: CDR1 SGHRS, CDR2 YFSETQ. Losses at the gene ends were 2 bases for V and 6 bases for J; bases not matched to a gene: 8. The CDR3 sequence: CASSLVAGVLNEQFF. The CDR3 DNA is TGCGCCAGCAGCTTAGTGGCGGGAGTACTCAATGAGCAGTTCTTC. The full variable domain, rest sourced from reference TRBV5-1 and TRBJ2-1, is KAGVTQTPRYLIKTRGQQVTLSCSPISGHRSVSWYQQTPGQGLQFLFEYFSETQRNKGNFPGRFSGRQFSNSRSEMNVSTLELGDSALYLCASSLVAGVLNEQFFGPGTRLTVL.

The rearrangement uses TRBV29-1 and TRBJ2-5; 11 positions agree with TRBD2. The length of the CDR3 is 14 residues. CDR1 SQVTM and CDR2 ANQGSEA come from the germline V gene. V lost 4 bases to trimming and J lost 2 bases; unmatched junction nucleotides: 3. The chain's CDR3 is CSVGGTSGQETQYF. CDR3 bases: TGCAGCGTTGGAGGGACTAGCGGTCAAGAGACCCAGTACTTC.

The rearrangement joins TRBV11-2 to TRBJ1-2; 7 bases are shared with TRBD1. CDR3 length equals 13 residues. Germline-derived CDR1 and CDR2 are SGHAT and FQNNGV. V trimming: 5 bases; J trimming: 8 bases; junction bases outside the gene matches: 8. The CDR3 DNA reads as TGTGCCAGCAGCGGGACAGCTGGTGAGGGCTACACCTTC. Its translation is CASSGTAGEGYTF.

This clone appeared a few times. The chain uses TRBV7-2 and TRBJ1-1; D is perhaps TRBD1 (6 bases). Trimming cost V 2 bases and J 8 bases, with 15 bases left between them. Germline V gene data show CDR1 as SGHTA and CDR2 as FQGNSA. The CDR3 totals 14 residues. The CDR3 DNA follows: TGTGCCAGCAGCTTACGACAGGCTCTCAACGAAGCTTTCTTT. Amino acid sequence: CASSLRQALNEAFF.

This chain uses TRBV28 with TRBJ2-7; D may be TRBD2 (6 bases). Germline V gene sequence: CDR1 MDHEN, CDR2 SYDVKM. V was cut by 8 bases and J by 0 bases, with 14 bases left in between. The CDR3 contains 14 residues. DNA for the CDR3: TGTGCCAGCGCAGTAGGGGAGGTCTCCTACGAGCAGTACTTC. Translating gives CASAVGEVSYEQYF.

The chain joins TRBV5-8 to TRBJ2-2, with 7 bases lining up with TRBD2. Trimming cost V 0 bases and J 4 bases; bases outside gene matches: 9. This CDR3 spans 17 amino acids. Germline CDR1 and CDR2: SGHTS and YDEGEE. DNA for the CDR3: TGTGCCAGCAGCTTGGTATCAGCGGGATTTCGCACCGGGGAGCTGTTTTTT. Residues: CASSLVSAGFRTGELFF.

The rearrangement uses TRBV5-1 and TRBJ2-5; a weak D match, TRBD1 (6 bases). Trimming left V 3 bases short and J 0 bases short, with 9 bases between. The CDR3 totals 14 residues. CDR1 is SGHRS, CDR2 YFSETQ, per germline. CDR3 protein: CASSSRTDQETQYF. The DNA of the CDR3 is TGCGCCAGCAGCTCGCGGACAGACCAAGAGACCCAGTACTTC. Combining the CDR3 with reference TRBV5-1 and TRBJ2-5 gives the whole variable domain KAGVTQTPRYLIKTRGQQVTLSCSPISGHRSVSWYQQTPGQGLQFLFEYFSETQRNKGNFPGRFSGRQFSNSRSEMNVSTLELGDSALYLCASSSRTDQETQYFGPGTRLLVL.

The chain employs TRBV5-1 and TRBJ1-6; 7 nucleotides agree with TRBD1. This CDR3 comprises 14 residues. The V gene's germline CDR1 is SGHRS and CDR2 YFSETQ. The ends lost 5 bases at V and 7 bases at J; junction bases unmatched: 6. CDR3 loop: CASRGGQPNSPLHF. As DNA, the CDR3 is TGCGCCAGCAGGGGGGGACAGCCGAATTCACCCCTCCACTTT. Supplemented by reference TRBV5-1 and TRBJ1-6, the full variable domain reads KAGVTQTPRYLIKTRGQQVTLSCSPISGHRSVSWYQQTPGQGLQFLFEYFSETQRNKGNFPGRFSGRQFSNSRSEMNVSTLELGDSALYLCASRGGQPNSPLHFGNGTRLTVT.

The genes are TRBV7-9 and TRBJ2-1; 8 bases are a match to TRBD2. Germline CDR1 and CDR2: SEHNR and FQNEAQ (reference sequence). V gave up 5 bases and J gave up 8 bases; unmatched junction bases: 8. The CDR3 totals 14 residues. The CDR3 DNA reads TGTGCCAGCAGCCCGAGCGGGAGTAAGGATGAGCAGTTCTTC. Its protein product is CASSPSGSKDEQFF.

CDR3 DNA sequence: TGCGCCAGCAGCTCCGGACTAGCGGAGGGGGAGACCCAGTACTTC. This sequence encodes CASSSGLAEGETQYF. This rearrangement joins TRBV5-1 to TRBJ2-5; 10 bases are shared with TRBD2. The germline CDR1 and CDR2 sequences are SGHRS and YFSETQ. There are 15 residues in the CDR3. V lost 3 bases to trimming and J lost 5 bases; unmatched junction nucleotides: 7.

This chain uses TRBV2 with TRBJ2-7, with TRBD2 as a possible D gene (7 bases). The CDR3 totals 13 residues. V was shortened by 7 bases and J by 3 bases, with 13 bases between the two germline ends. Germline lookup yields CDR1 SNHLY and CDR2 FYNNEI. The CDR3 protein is CASNLADSYEQYF. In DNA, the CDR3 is TGTGCCAGCAACCTAGCGGACAGCTACGAGCAGTACTTC.